This T cell receptor (beta chain) was captured by sequencing in a study of vaccination effects on CD4 cells after COVID-19. For this clone: Its cognate antigen is unknown.

Study-wide findings and caveats: By a late point after vaccination, infection- and vaccine-induced clones had shrunk markedly through clonal contraction.

Some clones are missing from TCRdb's copy, which holds only in-frame ones; the method was immunoSEQ multiplex PCR. The sample holds roughly 23,000 clones, approximately 70% seen once. Viral peptide pools were used in the ViraFEST assay to expand antigen-specific CD4+ T cells, and sequencing came afterward. It was after 10 days of culture that CD4+ T cells were isolated. Vaccine recipients, nucleocapsid antibody negative, had no prior SARS-CoV-2 infection. Peptides at approximately 10 ug/ml and IL-2 at 10 IU/ml were added to some 2 million PBMC per well. In the cultures, half the medium was exchanged for IL-2 medium on days 3 and 7. The CDR3 runs to 20 residues. Germline V CDR1 and CDR2: LNHNV, YYDKDF (reference sequence). Trimming took 0 bases from V and 3 from J; bases not matched to a gene: 13.

V is TRBV15 and J is TRBJ2-1, with 11 bases identical to TRBD2. The input for sequencing was CD4+ T cells from PBMCs cultured with HCoV-229E spike peptides, taken before COVID-19 vaccination. This receptor was obtained from a human donor who received a COVID-19 vaccine. CDR3 region: CATSRDSYLAGGWYYNEQFF. The CDR3 coding sequence is TGTGCCACCAGCAGAGATAGCTACCTAGCGGGAGGTTGGTACTACAATGAGCAGTTCTTC.